This T cell receptor beta chain stems from a study of blood T cells in healthy people across ages. A second about 6 to 12 cycle PCR used barcoded and J-beta primers. Each CDR3 protein gets one entry after TCRdb re-called the 5' RACE reads with MiXCR. The sample contains roughly 700,000 distinct CDR3 sequences, 45% to 50% of which appear only once. For this clonotype: Its antigen remains unknown.

Overall study findings and caveats: Estimates of diversity drawn from one million T cells were considered underestimates. Not knowing donor CMV status may have confounded expanded clonotype changes.

Caucasian individuals from Russia who were healthy and aged 6 to 90 acted as donors. The source of this sequence is a woman aged 60-75 years in good health. Input material: blood.

Here the CDR3 DNA reads TGCAGTGCCGCCTTTCGGAACTCGGAGACCCAGTACTTC. Translated, it gives CSAAFRNSETQYF. The rearrangement uses TRBV20-1 and TRBJ2-5; no clear D gene. The V end was cut by 6 bases, the J end by 5 bases, with 16 bases between. The V gene's germline CDR1 is DFQATT and CDR2 SNEGSKA (reference sequence). CDR3 length: 13 amino acids.